This TCR beta chain was captured by sequencing in a study of blood T cells in healthy people across ages. General study findings and limits: Strong correlation was found linking TCR beta diversity to naive T cell percentage. Changes seen in expanded clonotypes were possibly confounded by donor CMV status left unknown.

Comment on this clonotype: Its matching antigen is unknown.

V gave up 8 bases and J gave up 11 bases, with 24 bases separating them. The CDR3 totals 14 residues. The germline gives CDR1 SEHNR, CDR2 FQNEAQ (reference sequence). A J-beta primer mix and a sample-barcoded 5' primer were used in a second PCR of roughly 6 to 11 cycles. All cDNA molecules were each tagged by a template-switch adaptor with 12 random nucleotides. TCRdb re-called the 5' RACE reads with MiXCR, one entry per CDR3 protein. This table has fewer than 900,000 distinct CDR3 sequences, approximately 39% appearing once. The chain employs TRBV7-9 and TRBJ2-5; no clear D. The sequence came from a woman aged 60-70 years in good health. The sample taken for sequencing was blood. CDR3 nucleotides: TGTGCCAGCGTAAGGATACCTTCCTACAATGAGCAGTACTTC. Residues: CASVRIPSYNEQYF.